Each of the 30 T cell receptor beta chains below was sequenced from the same sample in a study of T-cell reconstitution after alpha-beta-depleted transplantation in children. Molecular barcoding with unique molecular identifiers was used for the TCRbeta library. One entry per CDR3 protein, called by TCRdb with MiXCR from the PCR reads. The repertoire holds about 870,000 distinct CDR3 sequences, roughly 16% seen once, with roughly 5% in the top ten. The sample consisted of PBMCs, mostly from graft donor cells, taken 360 days after TCRalphabeta/CD19-depleted stem cell transplant. These receptors originate from a male patient younger than 18 who had a stem cell transplant for acute lymphoblastic leukemia, so the T cells may come from the graft donor.

Only a few counts were recorded for this clonotype. The J gene is TRBJ1-1, the V gene TRBV27; D remains unclear. The germline V and J ends were trimmed by 5 bases and 1 base, with 11 bases remaining between them. Germline values: CDR1 MNHEY, CDR2 SMNVEV (reference sequence). The CDR3 is 14 residues long. The CDR3 bases are TGTGCCAGCAGTCAGCTTCCCAGGAACACTGAAGCTTTCTTT. Residues: CASSQLPRNTEAFF.

V gene TRBV10-3 combines with J gene TRBJ2-1; D possibly corresponds to TRBD2 (5 bases). Germline-derived CDR1 and CDR2 are ENHRY and SYGVKD. The V end lost 1 base, the J end lost 10 bases, and 8 bases lay between the germline ends. This CDR3 spans 12 amino acids. CDR3 region: CAISEFEREQFF. For the CDR3, the DNA is TGTGCCATCAGTGAGTTTGAGCGGGAGCAGTTCTTC.

The rearrangement links TRBV9 to TRBJ2-7; 11 nucleotides align to TRBD2. Per the germline V gene, CDR1 is SGDLS and CDR2 is YYNGEE. The CDR3 is 17 amino acids. The junction had 8 bases not matched to a gene; V was cut back by 0 bases and J by 3 bases. CDR3 nucleotide sequence: TGTGCCAGCAGCGTAGGAGGCTGGGGGACTAGCGGCTACGAGCAGTACTTC. This translates into CASSVGGWGTSGYEQYF.

The chain combines TRBV29-1 with TRBJ2-7, with 12 bases identical to TRBD2. V trimming: 3 bases; J trimming: 5 bases; junction bases outside the gene matches: 11. The CDR3 contains 16 residues. CDR1 is SQVTM, CDR2 ANQGSEA, per germline. CDR3 protein: CSVEGETSGSVHEQYF. The CDR3, as DNA: TGCAGCGTTGAGGGTGAGACTAGCGGGAGCGTACACGAGCAGTACTTC.

There are a few counts of this clonotype. The genes are TRBV29-1 and TRBJ2-1; 8 nucleotides match TRBD1. V dropped 7 bases and J dropped 4; count of bases not matched to a gene: 9. Looked up from germline, CDR1 is SQVTM and CDR2 is ANQGSEA. The CDR3 is 14 amino acids. The CDR3 nucleotides are TGCAGCGGCAAAAGGGGGACAGGTTACAATGAGCAGTTCTTC. Translating it yields CSGKRGTGYNEQFF.

This chain uses TRBV11-2 with TRBJ2-1; 7 bases match TRBD2. The CDR3 spans 16 residues. Looked up from germline, CDR1 is SGHAT and CDR2 is FQNNGV. After removal of 1 base from V and 7 bases from J, the junction contained 10 bases not matched to a gene. CDR3 nucleotide sequence: TGTGCCAGCAGCTTAGCCCCCGCGGGGGAGGGGAATGAGCAGTTCTTC. Translation gives CASSLAPAGEGNEQFF.

A few counts support this clonotype. The chain is built from TRBV2 and TRBJ2-7; 7 positions agree with TRBD1. The CDR3 has 15 residues. CDR1 and CDR2 (germline): SNHLY, FYNNEI. V was pared by 5 bases and J by 1 base, with 8 bases of the junction left unmatched. CDR3 nucleotides: TGTGCCAGCAGTTGGGACAGCCAACCTTCCTACGAGCAGTACTTC. Protein: CASSWDSQPSYEQYF.

The chain links TRBV10-3 to TRBJ2-5; maybe TRBD2 (6 bases). This CDR3 contains 14 residues. The V gene's germline CDR1 is ENHRY and CDR2 SYGVKD. V lost 8 bases and J 6 bases, leaving 19 bases between the germline ends. The CDR3 reads CAIRGIGAYQTQYF. The CDR3 DNA reads TGTGCCATCCGCGGGATTGGGGCCTACCAGACCCAGTACTTC.

This clonotype was counted at least ten times. The chain couples TRBV4-1 to TRBJ2-7; D unclear. Germline lookup yields CDR1 MGHRA and CDR2 YSYEKL. Trimming shortened V by 0 bases and J by 2 bases, and 8 bases separated the two germline ends. The CDR3 covers 14 residues. The DNA of the CDR3 is TGCGCCAGCAGCCAAGATCCCCGGACCTACGAGCAGTACTTC. Translated, it gives CASSQDPRTYEQYF.

The chain is built from TRBV12-3 or TRBV12-4 and TRBJ1-5, with a weak D call TRBD1 (6 bases). V shed 3 bases and J shed 8 bases, with 17 bases lying between them. The CDR3 spans 15 residues. This CDR3 is CASSFYGQQSEPQHF. CDR3 in DNA: TGTGCCAGCAGTTTCTACGGACAGCAATCAGAGCCCCAGCATTTT.

This clonotype was observed a handful of times. The chain employs TRBV29-1 and TRBJ2-7; 9 bases agree with TRBD1. The CDR3 extends over 14 amino acids. After removal of 3 bases from V and 5 bases from J, the junction contained 8 bases not matched to a gene. Germline assignment: CDR1 SQVTM and CDR2 ANQGSEA. The CDR3 is CSVDAGQGDHEQYF. The CDR3 DNA sequence: TGCAGCGTTGACGCGGGACAGGGTGACCACGAGCAGTACTTC.

The genes are TRBV4-1 and TRBJ2-5; D call uncertain. Germline-derived CDR1 and CDR2 are MGHRA and YSYEKL. The V end lost 4 bases, the J end lost 5 bases, and 11 bases lay between the germline ends. This CDR3 is 13 amino acids long. Here the CDR3 reads CASSRISRETQYF. CDR3 DNA sequence: TGCGCCAGCAGCCGCATCAGTAGGGAGACCCAGTACTTC.

V and J are TRBV20-1 and TRBJ2-7; D call uncertain. The CDR3 totals 13 residues. Trimming left V 0 bases short and J 2 bases short, with 8 bases between. Germline CDR1 DFQATT, CDR2 SNEGSKA (reference sequence). The chain's CDR3 is CSARDAFPYEQYF. The DNA for the CDR3 is TGCAGTGCTAGAGATGCTTTCCCCTACGAGCAGTACTTC.

The V and J genes are TRBV20-1 and TRBJ2-5; 11 bases are a match to TRBD2. The germline V gene has CDR1 DFQATT and CDR2 SNEGSKA (reference sequence). V shed 0 bases, J shed 2 bases, and the junction held 11 bases outside the gene matches. CDR3 size: 18 residues. CDR3 in DNA: TGCAGTGCTAGAGATGGACGACTAGCGGGGTTTCTACAAGAGACCCAGTACTTC. It translates to CSARDGRLAGFLQETQYF.

This clonotype showed up just a few times. The V call is TRBV4-2, the J call TRBJ2-1, with D hard to call. CDR3 size: 15 residues. V shed 0 bases and J shed 0 bases, with 6 bases lying between them. Germline CDR1 and CDR2: LGHNA and YNFKEQ. The CDR3 is CASSQDASSYNEQFF. The DNA of the CDR3 is TGTGCCAGCAGCCAAGATGCCAGCTCCTACAATGAGCAGTTCTTC.

This clonotype was seen ten or more times. This chain joins TRBV20-1 and TRBJ2-4, with D possibly matching TRBD2 (5 bases). CDR1 is DFQATT and CDR2 is SNEGSKA in the germline V gene (reference sequence). With 5 bases removed from V and 6 bases from J, the gap between germline ends came to 14 bases. The CDR3 spans 13 residues. CDR3 sequence (DNA): TGCAGTGCTCTCGCTAGCACCTCAAACATTCAGTACTTC. Amino acid sequence: CSALASTSNIQYF.

This clonotype was found a few times. V is TRBV5-6 and J is TRBJ2-3; the D gene is possibly TRBD2 (5 bases). The ends were cut back, 4 bases at V and 8 bases at J, with 17 bases in the middle. The germline CDR1 and CDR2 sequences are SGHDT and YYEEEE. The CDR3 length is 14 residues. CDR3 in DNA: TGTGCCAGCAGCCCAGGACTGTCTGCAGGTACGCAGTATTTT. It specifies CASSPGLSAGTQYF.

The table lists this clonotype with a few counts. The chain recombines TRBV7-3 with TRBJ2-1; D uncertain. CDR3 length: 14 amino acids. The V and J ends lost 3 bases and 0 bases respectively, with 6 bases between them. CDR1 and CDR2 (germline): SGHTA, FQGTGA. The CDR3 nucleotides are TGTGCCAGCAGCTTTAATCCCTCCTACAATGAGCAGTTCTTC. Amino acid sequence: CASSFNPSYNEQFF.

Remarks on this clonotype: The junction shows a germline mismatch at one end, possibly a read error. The chain recombines TRBV3-1 with TRBJ2-2; 9 nucleotides match TRBD2. Germline V CDR1 and CDR2: LGHDT, YNNKEL (reference sequence). This CDR3 spans 18 amino acids. This CDR3 reads CATSRKVAGVLNTGELFF. DNA of the CDR3: TGTGCCACCAGCCGAAAGGTAGCGGGAGTCCTTAACACCGGGGAGCTGTTTTTT.

This clonotype was counted only a few times. The rearrangement links TRBV18 to TRBJ1-2; D remains ambiguous. This CDR3 has 12 amino acids. The germline V gene has CDR1 KGHSH and CDR2 LQKENI. V was shortened by 6 bases and J by 4 bases, with 9 bases between the two germline ends. DNA for the CDR3: TGTGCCAGCTCTTCGGAGGCCTATGGCTACACCTTC. This translates into CASSSEAYGYTF.

The chain employs TRBV7-9 and TRBJ1-5; tentatively, D is TRBD1 (5 bases). This CDR3 has 14 residues. The germline V and J ends were trimmed by 3 bases and 8 bases, with 14 bases remaining between them. Germline assignment: CDR1 SEHNR and CDR2 FQNEAQ (reference sequence). In DNA form, the CDR3 reads TGTGCCAGCAGCTTCGGGACGGGAATCGAGCCCCAGCATTTT. Translating it yields CASSFGTGIEPQHF.

The chain recombines TRBV7-2 with TRBJ2-7; D tentatively reads TRBD1 or TRBD2 (5 bases each). Trimming shortened V by 2 bases and J by 4 bases, and 15 bases separated the two germline ends. The CDR3 runs to 15 residues. Per the germline V gene, CDR1 is SGHTA and CDR2 is FQGNSA. CDR3 coding DNA: TGTGCCAGCAGCTTAACGCCGGGACCGCAGTACGAGCAGTACTTC. It is translated as CASSLTPGPQYEQYF.

This clonotype was recorded a few times. The CDR3 protein is CASSRGLLDYNEQFF. CDR3 coding DNA: TGCGCCAGCAGCCGAGGACTCCTAGATTACAATGAGCAGTTCTTC. This rearrangement joins TRBV5-1 to TRBJ2-1; D perhaps matches TRBD2 (5 bases). This CDR3 is 15 amino acids long. V gave up 4 bases and J gave up 4 bases, with 15 bases separating them. The germline V gene encodes CDR1 SGHRS and CDR2 YFSETQ.

This clonotype occurred a few times. The V and J genes are TRBV7-6 and TRBJ2-7; D remains ambiguous. V was shortened by 1 base and J by 3 bases, with 7 bases between the two germline ends. Germline V gene data show CDR1 as SGHVS and CDR2 as FNYEAQ. This CDR3 has 13 residues. The DNA for the CDR3 is TGTGCCAGCAGCTTAGGGTACGGCTACGAGCAGTACTTC. It specifies CASSLGYGYEQYF. Full variable domain (rest looked up from reference TRBV7-6 and TRBJ2-7): GAGVSQSPRYKVTKRGQDVALRCDPISGHVSLYWYRQALGQGPEFLTYFNYEAQQDKSGLPNDRFSAERPEGSISTLTIQRTEQRDSAMYRCASSLGYGYEQYFGPGTRLTVT.

V is TRBV29-1 and J is TRBJ2-2, with D maybe TRBD2 (5 bases). Germline V gives CDR1 SQVTM, CDR2 ANQGSEA. V was trimmed by 0 bases and J by 6 bases, leaving 14 bases between them. The CDR3 extends over 15 amino acids. This CDR3 is CSVEDRGRVAGELFF. The CDR3 nucleotides are TGCAGCGTTGAAGATCGGGGAAGGGTTGCCGGGGAGCTGTTTTTT.

The sample holds a few counts of this clonotype. This chain joins TRBV5-1 and TRBJ2-7; maybe TRBD1 (5 bases). Germline lookup yields CDR1 SGHRS and CDR2 YFSETQ. V was trimmed by 0 bases and J by 0 bases, leaving 16 bases between them. The CDR3 extends over 17 amino acids. CDR3 amino acids: CASSLGGSAWSSYEQYF. For the CDR3, the DNA is TGCGCCAGCAGCTTGGGGGGCTCGGCTTGGAGCTCCTACGAGCAGTACTTC.

The J gene is TRBJ2-1, the V gene TRBV4-2; the match to TRBD2 covers 13 bases. The CDR3 has 16 amino acids. Germline V CDR1 and CDR2: LGHNA, YNFKEQ. The ends lost 0 bases at V and 8 bases at J; junction bases unmatched: 4. The CDR3 here is CASSQDTSGRAYEQFF. The CDR3 DNA sequence: TGTGCCAGCAGCCAAGACACTAGCGGGAGGGCCTATGAGCAGTTCTTC.

At least ten counts were recorded for this clonotype. This rearrangement joins TRBV5-1 to TRBJ1-1; no definite D call. V shed 4 bases and J shed 0 bases, with 13 bases lying between them. The V gene's germline CDR1 is SGHRS and CDR2 YFSETQ. The CDR3 covers 15 residues. In DNA, the CDR3 is TGCGCCAGCAGCGTCAACAGTAGGATGAACACTGAAGCTTTCTTT. Translating it yields CASSVNSRMNTEAFF.

The chain joins TRBV5-1 to TRBJ2-7, with D perhaps matching TRBD2 (5 bases). The CDR3 sequence is 16 residues long. CDR1 is SGHRS and CDR2 is YFSETQ in the germline V gene. V lost 3 bases and J lost 5, with 21 bases in between. CDR3 sequence: CASSSYMEAGFHEQYF. DNA of the CDR3: TGCGCCAGCAGCTCCTACATGGAGGCGGGTTTCCACGAGCAGTACTTC.

CDR3 sequence: CASAFSVGTEAFF. The CDR3 DNA sequence: TGTGCCAGCGCGTTCAGTGTCGGGACTGAAGCTTTCTTT. The chain combines TRBV12-3 or TRBV12-4 with TRBJ1-1, with no clear D. The CDR3 is made up of 13 amino acids. Trimming removed 8 bases from V and 5 bases from J, with 15 bases in between.